These 29 T cell receptor beta chains were all obtained from the same sample, sequenced in a study of cytomegalovirus exposure and HLA in healthy donors. Primers for the PCR totalled 60 Vbeta and 13 Jbeta. This table comes from immunoSEQ multiplex PCR, and its TCRdb copy is limited to in-frame clones, with some not included. The table lists about 150,000 clones, with about 1.6% in the top ten. The specimen sequenced was PBMCs. These receptors were obtained from a woman aged 45-59 years in good health and CMV-seronegative.

The V gene is TRBV14, the J gene TRBJ1-2; 12 bases fit TRBD1. This CDR3 region has 18 residues. The trim removed 4 bases at V and 1 base at J, leaving 10 bases unmatched. Germline values: CDR1 SGHDN, CDR2 FVKESK. As DNA, the CDR3 is TGTGCCAGCAGCCCCCGAGCGGGACAGGGGGCATTTAACTATGGCTACACCTTC. This encodes CASSPRAGQGAFNYGYTF.

The J gene is TRBJ2-5, the V gene TRBV18, with a possible D match to TRBD2 (6 bases). V was shortened by 1 base and J by 1 base, with 10 bases between the two germline ends. CDR3 size: 15 residues. Germline loops: CDR1 KGHSH, CDR2 LQKENI. CDR3 sequence reads: CASSPLRGTQETQYF. In DNA, the CDR3 is TGTGCCAGCTCACCACTCCGGGGGACCCAAGAGACCCAGTACTTC. Using reference TRBV18 and TRBJ2-5 for the parts outside the CDR3, the full variable domain is NAGVMQNPRHLVRRRGQEARLRCSPMKGHSHVYWYRQLPEEGLKFMVYLQKENIIDESGMPKERFSAEFPKEGPSILRIQQVVRGDSAAYFCASSPLRGTQETQYFGPGTRLLVL.

The rearrangement joins TRBV6-5 to TRBJ2-5; 15 nucleotides line up with TRBD2. Germline loops: CDR1 MNHEY, CDR2 SVGAGI. This CDR3 contains 15 residues. Trimming removed 7 bases from V and 3 bases from J; junction bases left unmatched: 3. Here the CDR3 DNA reads TGTGCCAGCATCGGACTAGCGGGGGGGAAAGAGACCCAGTACTTC. It translates to CASIGLAGGKETQYF.

The chain couples TRBV7-6 to TRBJ2-7, with 8 bases lining up with TRBD1. V lost 3 bases to trimming and J lost 5 bases; unmatched junction nucleotides: 3. The CDR3 loop spans 13 amino acids. Per the germline V gene, CDR1 is SGHVS and CDR2 is FNYEAQ. CDR3 amino acids: CASSLTDRDEQYF. As DNA, the CDR3 is TGTGCCAGCAGCTTGACGGACAGGGACGAGCAGTACTTC.

The gene calls are TRBV29-1 and TRBJ2-7, with TRBD2 identical over 9 bases. The V gene's germline CDR1 is SQVTM and CDR2 ANQGSEA. The CDR3 loop spans 14 amino acids. V shed 6 bases, J shed 4 bases, and the junction held 10 bases outside the gene matches. CDR3 sequence reads: CSVSPLAGVYEQYF. The CDR3 DNA sequence: TGCAGCGTATCCCCTTTAGCGGGAGTTTACGAGCAGTACTTC.

V usage is TRBV18 and J usage is TRBJ2-3, with D tentatively TRBD1 (7 bases). The CDR3 length is 14 residues. Trimming took 2 bases from V and 6 from J, leaving 12 bases between them. In germline, CDR1 is KGHSH, CDR2 LQKENI. CDR3: CASSPGQGGDTQYF. The CDR3 DNA is TGTGCCAGCTCACCAGGGCAGGGGGGCGATACGCAGTATTTT. The full variable domain, rest sourced from reference TRBV18 and TRBJ2-3, is NAGVMQNPRHLVRRRGQEARLRCSPMKGHSHVYWYRQLPEEGLKFMVYLQKENIIDESGMPKERFSAEFPKEGPSILRIQQVVRGDSAAYFCASSPGQGGDTQYFGPGTRLTVL.

CDR3: CASSYNRETEAFF. The CDR3 bases are TGTGCCAGCAGCTACAACAGGGAGACTGAAGCTTTCTTT. The chain combines TRBV5-4 with TRBJ1-1; a possible D gene is TRBD1 (6 bases). V lost 3 bases, J lost 5 bases, and 11 bases lay in between. The CDR3 has 13 residues. Germline-derived CDR1 and CDR2 are SGHNT and YYREEE (reference sequence).

The V and J genes are TRBV28 and TRBJ2-5; 9 positions agree with TRBD1. V was pared by 8 bases and J by 5 bases, with 6 bases of the junction left unmatched. Germline CDR1 reads MDHEN; CDR2 reads SYDVKM. The CDR3 consists of 13 residues. The CDR3 coding sequence is TGTGCCAGCCGGGACAGGGTGAGTGAGACCCAGTACTTC. Residues: CASRDRVSETQYF.

The chain recombines TRBV6-5 with TRBJ2-7; 10 nucleotides align to TRBD1. The germline gives CDR1 MNHEY, CDR2 SVGAGI. Trimming cost V 6 bases and J 9 bases; bases outside gene matches: 11. The CDR3 totals 14 residues. The chain's CDR3 is CASSPGQGESVQYF. CDR3 nucleotides: TGTGCCAGCAGCCCCGGACAGGGGGAAAGTGTGCAGTACTTC.

The V call is TRBV4-1, the J call TRBJ2-3; 8 bases are a match to TRBD2. Germline V lookup: CDR1 MGHRA, CDR2 YSYEKL. Unmatched junction bases numbered 6, after V lost 0 bases and J lost 1 base. This CDR3 contains 17 residues. CDR3 nucleotides: TGCGCCAGCAGCCAAGATTTGAGGCGGGGGGGCACAGATACGCAGTATTTT. Translating gives CASSQDLRRGGTDTQYF.

The chain uses TRBV9 and TRBJ1-2, with D tentatively TRBD1 (5 bases). V was clipped by 0 bases and J by 6 bases, with 9 bases between them. From germline, CDR1 is SGDLS and CDR2 YYNGEE. The CDR3 has 13 amino acids. CDR3 sequence (DNA): TGTGCCAGCAGCGTAGACGGGGGGAATGGCTACACCTTC. This translates into CASSVDGGNGYTF.

The chain recombines TRBV5-8 with TRBJ2-2; possibly TRBD2 for D (5 bases). CDR3 length equals 13 residues. Germline CDR1 reads SGHTS; CDR2 reads YDEGEE. Trimming shortened V by 2 bases and J by 5 bases, and 7 bases separated the two germline ends. The CDR3 sequence: CASSFPGTGELFF. The CDR3 coding sequence is TGTGCCAGCAGCTTTCCGGGAACCGGGGAGCTGTTTTTT.

The chain links TRBV7-2 to TRBJ1-1; weak D call: TRBD1 (5 bases). Deletions cut 2 bases from V and 0 bases from J, with 10 bases between. The CDR3 is 15 amino acids. Looked up from germline, CDR1 is SGHTA and CDR2 is FQGNSA. The CDR3 DNA reads TGTGCCAGCAGCTTACTAGGGGTCATGAACACTGAAGCTTTCTTT. This translates into CASSLLGVMNTEAFF. Supplemented by reference TRBV7-2 and TRBJ1-1, the full variable domain reads GAGVSQSPSNKVTEKGKDVELRCDPISGHTALYWYRQSLGQGLEFLIYFQGNSAPDKSGLPSDRFSAERTGGSVSTLTIQRTQQEDSAVYLCASSLLGVMNTEAFFGQGTRLTVV.

The rearrangement links TRBV5-4 to TRBJ2-3; a possible D gene is TRBD1 (5 bases). Germline loops: CDR1 SGHNT, CDR2 YYREEE (reference sequence). There are 14 residues in the CDR3. With 4 bases removed from V and 6 bases from J, the gap between germline ends came to 15 bases. The CDR3 region is CASSKTEEGDTQYF. As DNA, the CDR3 is TGTGCCAGCAGCAAGACAGAAGAAGGGGATACGCAGTATTTT.

The rearrangement joins TRBV25-1 to TRBJ2-7, with TRBD1 matching 8 bases. V was pared by 8 bases and J by 4 bases, with 13 bases of the junction left unmatched. The CDR3 runs 15 residues. Germline V gene lookup returns CDR1 MGHDK and CDR2 SYGVNS. The CDR3 loop reads CASQTGTGQDYEQYF. In DNA form, the CDR3 reads TGTGCCAGCCAGACAGGGACAGGTCAGGATTACGAGCAGTACTTC.

This chain joins TRBV9 and TRBJ2-7; a weak D match, TRBD1 (6 bases). CDR1 is SGDLS and CDR2 is YYNGEE in the germline V gene. V lost 0 bases and J 4 bases, leaving 14 bases between the germline ends. The CDR3 is made up of 15 amino acids. This chain's CDR3 is CASSVASRGGYEQYF. CDR3 bases: TGTGCCAGCAGCGTAGCGAGCAGGGGTGGGTACGAGCAGTACTTC.

The chain employs TRBV7-9 and TRBJ2-2; a weak D match, TRBD1 (6 bases). Germline CDR1 is SEHNR and CDR2 is FQNEAQ (reference sequence). This CDR3 is 16 amino acids long. Deletions cut 0 bases from V and 2 bases from J, with 10 bases between. The CDR3 DNA is TGTGCCAGCAGCTTAGCGGCAGGGGCCAACACCGGGGAGCTGTTTTTT. It encodes CASSLAAGANTGELFF.

V usage is TRBV28 and J usage is TRBJ1-4; D might be TRBD1 (6 bases). Between the trimmed V and J ends, which lost 3 bases and 3 bases, there was a span of 14 bases. Germline V CDR1 and CDR2: MDHEN, SYDVKM. The CDR3 spans 16 residues. For the CDR3, the DNA is TGTGCCAGCAGTTTCGCAGGGGCGCAAGCTAATGAAAAACTGTTTTTT. Translating it yields CASSFAGAQANEKLFF.

The CDR3, as DNA: TGTGCCACCAGCAGAGATCGTTTGAAAGGGGGCACTGAAGCTTTCTTT. Translated, it gives CATSRDRLKGGTEAFF. This sequence joins TRBV15 and TRBJ1-1, with D perhaps matching TRBD1 (6 bases). CDR1 is LNHNV, CDR2 YYDKDF, per germline (reference sequence). Deletions cut 0 bases from V and 4 bases from J, with 15 bases between. The CDR3 is made up of 16 amino acids.

This rearrangement joins TRBV5-1 to TRBJ2-5; D gene unclear. The V end lost 0 bases, the J end lost 3 bases, and 12 bases lay between the germline ends. The CDR3 is made up of 15 amino acids. Per germline, CDR1 SGHRS and CDR2 YFSETQ. The CDR3 here is CASSLGASTEETQYF. The CDR3 nucleotides read TGCGCCAGCAGCTTGGGGGCGTCCACCGAAGAGACCCAGTACTTC.

The gene calls are TRBV18 and TRBJ2-3, with D possibly TRBD1 on 6 matching bases. Germline-derived CDR1 and CDR2 are KGHSH and LQKENI. The CDR3 consists of 15 residues. Trimming stripped 1 base from V and 6 bases from J, with 14 bases between. For the CDR3, the DNA is TGTGCCAGCTCACCACGAGGGGCCCAGGGGGATACGCAGTATTTT. Its translation is CASSPRGAQGDTQYF.

V and J are TRBV4-2 and TRBJ2-5, with 7 positions matching TRBD1. The better agreement between TRBJ2-7 and the DNA end casts doubt on the J call. This CDR3 region has 16 residues. CDR1 is LGHNA, CDR2 YNFKEQ, per germline. CDR3 nucleotide sequence: TGTGCCAGCAGCCAAGATAGCCTAGGGGGCAGGTACGAGCAGTACTTC. It codes for CASSQDSLGGRYEQYF.

CDR3: CASSRPQGYGYEQYF. Here the CDR3 DNA reads TGTGCCAGCAGCCGCCCGCAGGGGTACGGTTACGAGCAGTACTTC. This chain links TRBV4-2 with TRBJ2-7; possibly TRBD1 for D (6 bases). From germline, CDR1 is LGHNA and CDR2 YNFKEQ. V lost 4 bases, J lost 4 bases, and 17 bases lay in between. The CDR3 loop spans 15 amino acids.

The chain joins TRBV5-1 to TRBJ2-1; 8 nucleotides match TRBD2. CDR3 length: 17 residues. Germline CDR1 SGHRS, CDR2 YFSETQ. V shed 0 bases, J shed 3 bases, and the junction held 8 bases outside the gene matches. The CDR3, as DNA: TGCGCCAGCAGCTTGGGGGTCGGGGGGGCCTTCTACAATGAGCAGTTCTTC. It specifies CASSLGVGGAFYNEQFF.

The genes are TRBV2 and TRBJ2-7, with 9 bases aligning to TRBD2. Germline CDR1 reads SNHLY; CDR2 reads FYNNEI. The CDR3 contains 14 residues. After removal of 4 bases from V and 6 bases from J, the junction contained 7 bases not matched to a gene. DNA for the CDR3: TGTGCCAGCAGTGGTCAGCTAGCGGGACTCGAGCAGTACTTC. Translation gives CASSGQLAGLEQYF.

The rearrangement uses TRBV5-1 and TRBJ2-7; 9 positions match TRBD1. This CDR3 has 17 amino acids. From germline, CDR1 is SGHRS and CDR2 YFSETQ. V was pared by 3 bases and J by 1 base, with 11 bases of the junction left unmatched. CDR3 DNA sequence: TGCGCCAGCAGCTCTGGTCTCGGACAGGGGCATTCCTACGAGCAGTACTTC. As protein: CASSSGLGQGHSYEQYF. The full variable domain, with the rest looked up from reference TRBV5-1 and TRBJ2-7, is KAGVTQTPRYLIKTRGQQVTLSCSPISGHRSVSWYQQTPGQGLQFLFEYFSETQRNKGNFPGRFSGRQFSNSRSEMNVSTLELGDSALYLCASSSGLGQGHSYEQYFGPGTRLTVT.

V is TRBV15 and J is TRBJ1-5, with D tentatively TRBD1 (5 bases). The V end was cut by 1 base, the J end by 3 bases, with 10 bases between. CDR3 length: 15 residues. The V gene's germline CDR1 is LNHNV and CDR2 YYDKDF (reference sequence). The CDR3: CATSRAPGINQPQHF. CDR3 nucleotide sequence: TGTGCCACCAGCAGAGCCCCAGGGATCAATCAGCCCCAGCATTTT.

This chain connects TRBV28 to TRBJ2-5, with 11 bases matching TRBD1. J lost 5 bases, V lost 6 bases, and 8 bases had no gene match. From germline, CDR1 is MDHEN and CDR2 SYDVKM. CDR3 length: 15 amino acids. CDR3 DNA: TGTGCCAGCAGCCTGGGACAGGGGGAAGTGGAGACCCAGTACTTC. It yields the protein CASSLGQGEVETQYF.

The J gene is TRBJ2-7, the V gene TRBV30, with 7 bases fitting TRBD1. V was clipped by 6 bases and J by 2 bases; unmatched bases: 10. The CDR3 is made up of 14 amino acids. The V gene's germline CDR1 is GTSNPN and CDR2 SVGIG (reference sequence). This CDR3 reads CACRPGQRTYEQYF. The CDR3 DNA reads as TGTGCCTGCCGCCCGGGACAGCGTACCTACGAGCAGTACTTC. Using reference TRBV30 and TRBJ2-7 for the parts outside the CDR3, the full variable domain is SQTIHQWPATLVQPVGSPLSLECTVEGTSNPNLYWYRQAAGRGLQLLFYSVGIGQISSEVPQNLSASRPQDRQFILSSKKLLLSDSGFYLCACRPGQRTYEQYFGPGTRLTVT.